The T cell receptor (beta chain) under discussion was sequenced for a study of blood T cell repertoires in COVID-19 (dated by TCRdb to 2018 to 2021). Study-wide context: The collaborator samples originated in the United States, Italy and Spain and spanned the acute and convalescent phases of COVID-19. The dataset comprised deeply sampled blood TCRbeta repertoires from subjects exposed to, actively infected with, or recovered from COVID-19. The repertoires were made available in a free public database intended to serve as a resource for research on the immune response to SARS-CoV-2. Where available, HLA class I and class II types were taken from metadata supplied by the sample provider and were not determined by assay-based typing. The prospective study material was composed of cDNA or gDNA derived from T cells, B-cell-depleted T cells, or PBMCs. The sample metadata nearly always contained a de-identified subject ID, COVID-19 status, age in years and sex. The samples were drawn from two sources: the first 160 participants of the ongoing ImmuneRACE study, and 950 to 1,500 subjects contributed by 6 global collaborators. The paper's findings and limits, for the study overall: Clinical and demographic metadata were provided uncurated, with the amount varying by source and participant.

Collaborating institutions collected whole blood in K2EDTA tubes following their own protocols. For TCRbeta analysis, collaborator samples were shipped as frozen whole blood, as isolated PBMCs, or as DNA extracted from either sample type. As concerns this clone: What this receptor recognizes is not known. Base qualities were left out, and no much larger clone turns up one base away.

CDR1 is given as MDHEN and CDR2 as SYDVKM, both from the germline V gene. The CDR3 goes from the cysteine to the phenylalanine over 15 residues. Left in the record is the CDR3 DNA by itself, 45 bases read in frame from the first base. V is reduced by 8 bases and J by 5 bases, leaving a spacing of 22 bases between them. TCRbeta CDR3 regions were amplified from genomic DNA using the immunoSEQ Assay, a bias-controlled multiplex PCR. As for how the authors treated the data: Nucleated cell counts per sample were estimated from amplification of reference gene primers within the assay. To quantify the absolute abundance of each unique TCRbeta CDR3 rearrangement, sequence reads were collapsed and filtered. For each sample, productive Simpson clonality was calculated as the square root of Simpson's diversity index over productive rearrangements. Drawn from immuneACCESS, this table holds only the in-frame rearrangements with V and J called that TCRdb kept. Clones are partly lost; checked studies trace under half to an unresolved V gene and leave the rest unexplained. V, J and clone size derive from that table, while D and trimming were established from the DNA sequence. Counted in this sample were 81,000 or so clones; roughly four fifths of them appeared once. The top ten hold less than 15% of the sample.

The V gene is TRBV28 and the J gene is TRBJ2-7; the D gene cannot be named for sure. The TCR originated in a human donor in a cohort sampled during active COVID-19. Sequencing was performed on peripheral blood. The sequenced DNA is TGTGCCAGCTGCTCAAGGATGGCCGCACGGGACGAGCAGTACTTC. Its amino acids are CASCSRMAARDEQYF.